Listed below are T cell receptor beta chains from one sample, sequenced in a study of shared clonotypes between healthy human individuals. Using immunoSEQ multiplex PCR, the repertoire was profiled, and TCRdb retains in-frame clones only, with some absent. The table shows about 530,000 clones, with 75% to 80% occurring only once. The specimen was PBMCs. The receptors originated from a woman between 40 and 55 years old in good health. Some clones in this sample may be carry-over from other donors' samples. Each CDR3 is given with its conserved first and last residue. The D gene is left open where the match is weak. The size of a clone is reported for some rows only, either as once, few or many, or as a class for expanded clones.

>TRBJ2-3|many|TRBD2|TRBV10-2
CASSKTSGREVIRDTQYF
TGCGCCAGCAGCAAAACTAGCGGGAGGGAAGTAATTCGAGATACGCAGTATTTT
>TRBJ2-1|NA|TRBD1|TRBV29-1
CSLQRQGAGEQFF
TGCAGCCTCCAACGGCAGGGGGCCGGTGAGCAGTTCTTC
>TRBJ1-1|NA|NA|TRBV5-6
CASSVGRVYTEAFF
TGTGCCAGCAGCGTCGGACGGGTATACACTGAAGCTTTCTTT
>TRBJ1-4|NA|TRBD1|TRBV7-6
CASSLTGADEKLFF
TGTGCCAGCAGCTTAACAGGGGCCGATGAAAAACTGTTTTTT
>TRBJ2-7|NA|NA|TRBV6-5
CASSYDRRSYEQYF
TGTGCCAGCAGTTACGACAGGCGTTCCTACGAGCAGTACTTC
>TRBJ1-2|few|TRBD1|TRBV7-3
CASSATGDGYTF
TGTGCCAGCAGCGCGACAGGGGATGGCTACACCTTC
>TRBJ1-5|NA|TRBD1|TRBV6-1
CASSAGTGVGQPQHF
TGTGCCAGCAGTGCCGGGACAGGGGTAGGTCAGCCCCAGCATTTT
>TRBJ2-3|NA|NA|TRBV6-5
CASTQPGTDTQYF
TGTGCCAGCACTCAACCTGGTACAGATACGCAGTATTTT
>TRBJ2-2|few|NA|TRBV18
CASSPSGTGTGELFF
TGTGCCAGCTCACCCTCCGGGACTGGCACCGGGGAGCTGTTTTTT
>TRBJ2-1|NA|TRBD2|TRBV6-5
CASSILAGAYNEQFF
TGTGCCAGCAGCATACTAGCGGGGGCCTACAATGAGCAGTTCTTC
>TRBJ2-7|many|NA|TRBV19
CASSGGFYEQYF
TGTGCCAGTAGTGGCGGGTTTTACGAGCAGTACTTC
>TRBJ2-5|NA|NA|TRBV7-2
CASSSIREETQYF
TGTGCCAGCAGCTCGATCAGGGAGGAGACCCAGTACTTC
>TRBJ2-3|many|TRBD2|TRBV6-4
CASSDGLAGGPDTQYF
TGTGCCAGCAGTGACGGACTAGCGGGAGGGCCGGATACGCAGTATTTT
>TRBJ2-1|NA|NA|TRBV7-3
CASSRSGRTDEQFF
TGTGCCAGCAGCCGAAGTGGGAGGACCGATGAGCAGTTCTTC
>TRBJ2-2|once|TRBD2|TRBV7-6
CASRDYRPGELFF
TGTGCCAGCCGGGACTACCGACCCGGGGAGCTGTTTTTT
>TRBJ1-1|NA|TRBD1|TRBV30
CAWSGGQGGWKAFF
TGTGCCTGGAGTGGGGGACAGGGAGGTTGGAAAGCTTTCTTT
>TRBJ2-5|NA|TRBD2|TRBV6-1
CASSEVRTSATQYF
TGTGCCAGCAGTGAAGTTAGGACTAGCGCTACCCAGTACTTC
>TRBJ2-1|NA|TRBD2|TRBV30
CAWSGASGRAGEQFF
TGTGCCTGGAGTGGGGCTAGCGGGAGGGCGGGCGAGCAGTTCTTC
>TRBJ2-7|once|NA|TRBV14
CASSPQILYEQYF
TGTGCCAGCAGCCCACAAATCCTCTACGAGCAGTACTTC
>TRBJ1-2|NA|NA|TRBV30
CACSGHDDRANYGYTF
TGTGCCTGTTCTGGACATGACGATAGAGCTAACTATGGCTACACCTTC
>TRBJ2-1|NA|NA|TRBV19
CASSIGSSRANEQFF
TGTGCCAGTAGTATAGGTTCCAGCCGGGCCAATGAGCAGTTCTTC
>TRBJ1-4|NA|NA|TRBV25-1
CASSETGPLKLFF
TGTGCCAGCAGTGAGACGGGACCTTTGAAACTGTTTTTT
>TRBJ1-2|NA|TRBD1|TRBV6-5
CASSRTGERGYTF
TGTGCCAGCAGTCGGACAGGGGAACGGGGCTACACCTTC
>TRBJ1-2|NA|NA|TRBV30
CAWSVHRGTSQAANYGYTF
TGTGCCTGGAGTGTACATCGGGGGACAAGCCAGGCGGCTAACTATGGCTACACCTTC
>TRBJ2-7|NA|NA|TRBV2
CASSALDLGEQYF
TGTGCCAGCAGTGCCCTCGACCTGGGCGAGCAGTACTTC
>TRBJ2-1|once|NA|TRBV29-1
CSVEDRHGRTNNEQFF
TGCAGCGTTGAAGATCGGCACGGGCGTACGAACAATGAGCAGTTCTTC
>TRBJ2-3|NA|NA|TRBV6-5
CASTAPTDTQYF
TGTGCCAGCACTGCACCCACAGATACGCAGTATTTT
>TRBJ1-1|NA|NA|TRBV9
CASSVGQTNTEAFF
TGTGCCAGCAGCGTAGGACAGACGAACACTGAAGCTTTCTTT
>TRBJ1-2|few|NA|TRBV28
CAILNRDESYGYTF
TGTGCCATACTAAACCGGGACGAATCATATGGCTACACCTTC
>TRBJ1-4|once|NA|TRBV15
CATSLTPRSSEKLFF
TGTGCCACCAGCTTAACCCCCAGGTCCAGCGAAAAACTGTTTTTT
>TRBJ1-5|NA|NA|TRBV18
CASSPPGGGTNQPQHF
TGTGCCAGCTCACCACCGGGAGGGGGGACCAATCAGCCCCAGCATTTT
>TRBJ2-1|NA|TRBD2|TRBV28
CASSFEREGPEFF
TGTGCCAGCAGTTTTGAGCGGGAGGGCCCCGAGTTCTTC
>TRBJ2-3|once|TRBD1|TRBV4-2
CASSQLVGQASTDTQYF
TGTGCCAGCAGCCAACTCGTTGGACAGGCTAGCACAGATACGCAGTATTTT
>TRBJ1-4|few|NA|TRBV30
CAWSDGTRGEKLFF
TGTGCCTGGAGCGATGGGACCCGGGGTGAAAAACTGTTTTTT
>TRBJ2-1|NA|NA|TRBV4-1
CASSRETGVNEQFF
TGCGCCAGCAGCCGAGAGACAGGAGTCAATGAGCAGTTCTTC
>TRBJ1-5|NA|TRBD1|TRBV27
CASSRTGGYQPQHF
TGTGCCAGCAGTCGAACAGGGGGCTATCAGCCCCAGCATTTT
>TRBJ2-7|NA|NA|TRBV6-6
CASSPNQYEQYF
TGTGCCAGCAGTCCCAACCAATACGAGCAGTACTTC
>TRBJ2-7|NA|NA|TRBV25-1
CASSPRGGQLNYEQYF
TGTGCCAGCAGCCCCCGAGGTGGCCAATTAAACTACGAGCAGTACTTC
>TRBJ2-7|NA|TRBD2|TRBV9
CASTRLAGDFEQYF
TGTGCCAGCACCCGACTCGCGGGAGACTTCGAGCAGTACTTC
>TRBJ1-4|few|TRBD1|TRBV2
CASTTGPNEKLFF
TGTGCCAGCACGACAGGGCCTAATGAAAAACTGTTTTTT
>TRBJ2-1|NA|TRBD2|TRBV27
CASRGLAAWSEQFF
TGTGCCAGCAGGGGACTAGCTGCTTGGAGTGAGCAGTTCTTC
>TRBJ2-1|NA|NA|TRBV18
CASSPSEGPPYNEQFF
TGTGCCAGCTCACCGTCTGAAGGGCCCCCCTACAATGAGCAGTTCTTC
>TRBJ1-2|NA|NA|TRBV12-5
CASGLVPGDGYTF
TGTGCTAGTGGTTTGGTCCCGGGAGATGGCTACACCTTC
>TRBJ2-4|NA|NA|TRBV2
CASSGSSGIKNIQYF
TGTGCCAGCAGTGGTAGTAGCGGAATCAAAAACATTCAGTACTTC
>TRBJ2-3|NA|NA|TRBV30
CAWSPGSARQYF
TGTGCCTGGAGTCCGGGCTCCGCGCGGCAGTATTTT
>TRBJ1-1|NA|NA|TRBV28
CASSLGQGTKGAFF
TGTGCCAGCAGTTTAGGGCAGGGGACCAAGGGAGCTTTCTTT
>TRBJ1-2|NA|TRBD1|TRBV5-4
CASSLRQGNYGYTF
TGTGCCAGCAGCTTGAGACAGGGGAACTATGGCTACACCTTC
>TRBJ1-1|NA|NA|TRBV19
CASSQQVWLGEAFF
TGTGCCAGTAGTCAACAGGTTTGGTTAGGTGAAGCTTTCTTT
>TRBJ1-1|NA|TRBD1|TRBV25-1
CASSKTGTVEAFF
TGTGCCAGCAGTAAAACCGGGACAGTTGAAGCTTTCTTT